Given below is one T cell receptor beta chain in context. No antigen is known for it. These data are taken from a study of cytomegalovirus exposure and HLA in healthy donors. 13 Jbeta primers and 60 Vbeta primers were used for the PCR. The method was immunoSEQ multiplex PCR; TCRdb's version includes in-frame clones alone and lacks a portion of them. The table lists fewer than 200,000 clones, around 68% of them singletons. Whole-study findings and limits: Earlier analysis looked at TCR beta V segments, and most were productive about 90% or about 30% of the time. Per published accounts, TCR beta sequences correctly predicted the HLA-A and HLA-B alleles of most subjects.

Sequencing input: PBMCs. This clonotype was obtained from a man between 50 and 59 years old in good health and CMV-seronegative.

In nucleotides, the CDR3 is TGCGCCAGCAGCGGGGTCCCGAGGGAGACTGAAGCTTTCTTT. Translated, it gives CASSGVPRETEAFF. The chain recombines TRBV10-2 with TRBJ1-1; unclear D gene. The length of the CDR3 is 14 residues. Per the germline V gene, CDR1 is WSHSY and CDR2 is SAAADI. Trimming left V 6 bases short and J 5 bases short, with 16 bases between.